What follows describes a single T cell receptor (beta chain). The sample originates from a study of T cell changes during pregnancy in multiple sclerosis. The data were produced by immunoSEQ multiplex PCR, yet TCRdb's version contains in-frame clones alone and is incomplete. Altogether about 48,000 clones are present, roughly 92% being singletons, with the ten largest covering more than 0.7%. Germline V gene data show CDR1 as SEHNR and CDR2 as FQNEAQ (reference sequence). V trimming: 2 bases; J trimming: 1 base; junction bases outside the gene matches: 11. The CDR3 has 17 residues. Sequences were derived from CD4+ T cells from peripheral blood mononuclear cells, sampled in the second trimester of pregnancy. V usage is TRBV7-9 and J usage is TRBJ2-7; 7 bases are shared with TRBD1. The TCR comes from a female donor in good health, enrolled as a control in a pregnancy study. The CDR3 nucleotides read TGTGCCAGCAGCTTACCGACCAGACAGGGACGTTCCTACGAGCAGTACTTC. Its protein is CASSLPTRQGRSYEQYF. Using reference TRBV7-9 and TRBJ2-7 for the parts outside the CDR3, the full variable domain is DTGVSQNPRHKITKRGQNVTFRCDPISEHNRLYWYRQTLGQGPEFLTYFQNEAQLEKSRLLSDRFSAERPKGSFSTLEIQRTEQGDSAMYLCASSLPTRQGRSYEQYFGPGTRLTVT.